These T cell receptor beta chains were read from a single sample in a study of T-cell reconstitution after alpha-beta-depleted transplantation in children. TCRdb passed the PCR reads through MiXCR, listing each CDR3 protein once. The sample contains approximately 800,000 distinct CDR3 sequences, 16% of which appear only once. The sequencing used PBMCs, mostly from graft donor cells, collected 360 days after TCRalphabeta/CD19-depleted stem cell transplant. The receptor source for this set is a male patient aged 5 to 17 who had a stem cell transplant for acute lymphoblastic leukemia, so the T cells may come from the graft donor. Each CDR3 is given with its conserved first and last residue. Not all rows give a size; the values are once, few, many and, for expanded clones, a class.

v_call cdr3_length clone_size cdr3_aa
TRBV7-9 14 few CASKLGANYNEQFF
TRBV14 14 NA CASSQDPDGNEQYF
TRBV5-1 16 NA CASRLTAGATVETQYF
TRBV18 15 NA CASSRAGAVNQPQHF
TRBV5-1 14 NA CASRMSNAGDTQYF
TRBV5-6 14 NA CASSWDGSYNEQFF
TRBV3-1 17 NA CASSQARGPSQGETQYF
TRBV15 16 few CATSRQTASSYNEQFF
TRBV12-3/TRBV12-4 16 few CASSLITSGYYNEQFF
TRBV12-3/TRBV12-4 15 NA CASRPPTGVIGELFF
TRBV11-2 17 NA CASSLVAWGGVPYEQYF
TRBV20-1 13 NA CSASALAGGEQYF
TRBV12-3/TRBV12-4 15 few CASSHLGQYQETQYF
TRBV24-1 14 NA CATSDPDSVQQQFF
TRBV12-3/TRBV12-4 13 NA CASSFSEVDGAFF
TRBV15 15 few CATSRVRGGNQPQHF
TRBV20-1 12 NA CSAKRSNQPQHF
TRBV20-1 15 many CSARDPTSGRGEQFF
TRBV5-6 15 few CASSPTVGRAHEQFF
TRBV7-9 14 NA CASSPSAVNTEAFF
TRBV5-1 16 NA CASSLVVLGPPNEQFF
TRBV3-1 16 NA CASRKGLAGAYNEQFF
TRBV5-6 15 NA CASSLWGAAYYTQYF
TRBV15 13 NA CATSEDSNYGYTF
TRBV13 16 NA CASSLGVTDFSYEQYF
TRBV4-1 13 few CASSQVAQGEQYF
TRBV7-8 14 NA CASSPGGTKNGYTF
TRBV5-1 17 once CASSLKIRGSSSYEQYF